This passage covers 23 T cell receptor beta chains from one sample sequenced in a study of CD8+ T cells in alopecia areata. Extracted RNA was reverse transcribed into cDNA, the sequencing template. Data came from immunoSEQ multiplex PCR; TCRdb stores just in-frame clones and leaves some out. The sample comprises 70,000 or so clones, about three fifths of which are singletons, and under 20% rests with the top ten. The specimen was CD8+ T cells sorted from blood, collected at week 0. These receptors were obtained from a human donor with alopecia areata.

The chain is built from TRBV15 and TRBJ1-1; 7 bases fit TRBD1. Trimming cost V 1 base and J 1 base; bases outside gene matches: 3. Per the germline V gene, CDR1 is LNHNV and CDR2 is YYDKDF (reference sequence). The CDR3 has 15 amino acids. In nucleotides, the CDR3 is TGTGCCACCAGCAGAGTTAACAGGGGGAACACTGAAGCTTTCTTT. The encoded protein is CATSRVNRGNTEAFF.

The CDR3, as DNA: TGTGCCTGGAGTATCCAATCCCTCATAATCAACTATGGCTACACCTTC. Its protein product is CAWSIQSLIINYGYTF. The chain carries TRBV30 and TRBJ1-2, with unresolved D. Germline V gene data show CDR1 as GTSNPN and CDR2 as SVGIG (reference sequence). The CDR3 is 16 amino acids. V lost 2 bases, J lost 2 bases, and 18 bases lay in between.

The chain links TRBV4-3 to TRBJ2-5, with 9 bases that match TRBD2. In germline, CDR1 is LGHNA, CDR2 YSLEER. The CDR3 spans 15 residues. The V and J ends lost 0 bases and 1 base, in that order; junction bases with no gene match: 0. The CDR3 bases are TGCGCCAGCAGCCAAGAGCGGGGGGGCCAAGAGACCCAGTACTTC. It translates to CASSQERGGQETQYF.

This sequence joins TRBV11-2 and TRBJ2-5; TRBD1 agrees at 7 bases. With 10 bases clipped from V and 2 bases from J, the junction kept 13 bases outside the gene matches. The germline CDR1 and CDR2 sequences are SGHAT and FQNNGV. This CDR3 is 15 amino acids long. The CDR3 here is CATQGLTGAQETQYF. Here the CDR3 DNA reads TGTGCCACCCAGGGTCTAACAGGGGCTCAAGAGACCCAGTACTTC.

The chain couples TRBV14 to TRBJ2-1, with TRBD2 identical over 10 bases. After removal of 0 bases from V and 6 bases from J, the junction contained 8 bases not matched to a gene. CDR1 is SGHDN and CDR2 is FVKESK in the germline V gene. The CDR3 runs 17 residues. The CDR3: CASSQDGLPSGGNEQFF. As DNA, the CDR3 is TGTGCCAGCAGCCAAGACGGACTGCCTAGCGGGGGCAATGAGCAGTTCTTC.

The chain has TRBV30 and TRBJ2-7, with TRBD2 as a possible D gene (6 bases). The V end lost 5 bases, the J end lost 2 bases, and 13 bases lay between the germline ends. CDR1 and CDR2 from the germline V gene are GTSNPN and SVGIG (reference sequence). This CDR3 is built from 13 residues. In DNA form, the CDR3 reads TGTGCCTGGTCGTCCTCGGGAGCCTACGAGCAGTACTTC. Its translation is CAWSSSGAYEQYF.

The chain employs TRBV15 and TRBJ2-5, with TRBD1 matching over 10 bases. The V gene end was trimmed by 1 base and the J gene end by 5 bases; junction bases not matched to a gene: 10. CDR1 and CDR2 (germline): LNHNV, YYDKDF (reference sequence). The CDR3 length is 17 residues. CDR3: CATSRAPGTGARETQYF. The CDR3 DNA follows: TGTGCCACCAGCAGAGCCCCTGGGACAGGGGCCCGGGAGACCCAGTACTTC.

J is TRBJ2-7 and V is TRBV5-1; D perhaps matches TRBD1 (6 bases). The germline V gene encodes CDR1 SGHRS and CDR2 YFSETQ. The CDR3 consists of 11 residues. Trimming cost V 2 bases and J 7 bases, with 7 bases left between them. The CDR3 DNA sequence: TGCGCCAGCAGCTTAACAGGGGAGCAGTACTTC. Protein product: CASSLTGEQYF.

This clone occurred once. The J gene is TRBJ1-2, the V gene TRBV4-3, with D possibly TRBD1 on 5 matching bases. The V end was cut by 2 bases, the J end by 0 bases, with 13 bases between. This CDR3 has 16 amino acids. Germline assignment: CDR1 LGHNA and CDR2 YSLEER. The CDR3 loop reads CASSQHRTQSNYGYTF. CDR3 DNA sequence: TGCGCCAGCAGCCAACACCGGACACAATCTAACTATGGCTACACCTTC.

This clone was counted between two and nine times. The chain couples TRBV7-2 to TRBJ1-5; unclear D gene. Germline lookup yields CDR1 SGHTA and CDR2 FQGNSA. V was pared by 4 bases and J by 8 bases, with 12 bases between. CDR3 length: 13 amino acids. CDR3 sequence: CASSWFPDEPQHF. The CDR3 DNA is TGTGCCAGCAGCTGGTTTCCCGATGAGCCCCAGCATTTT.

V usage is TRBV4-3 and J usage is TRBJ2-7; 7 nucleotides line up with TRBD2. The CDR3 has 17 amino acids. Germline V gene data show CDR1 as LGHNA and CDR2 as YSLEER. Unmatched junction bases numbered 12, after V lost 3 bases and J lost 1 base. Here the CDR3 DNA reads TGCGCCAGCAGCCAGGAAGTAAGGGCTAGCGGATCCTACGAGCAGTACTTC. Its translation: CASSQEVRASGSYEQYF.

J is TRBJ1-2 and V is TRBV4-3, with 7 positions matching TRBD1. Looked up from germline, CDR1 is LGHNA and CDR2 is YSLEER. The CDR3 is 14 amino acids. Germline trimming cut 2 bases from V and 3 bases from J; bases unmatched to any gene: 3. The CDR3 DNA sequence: TGCGCCAGCAGCCAAAACGACAGGGACTATGGCTACACCTTC. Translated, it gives CASSQNDRDYGYTF.

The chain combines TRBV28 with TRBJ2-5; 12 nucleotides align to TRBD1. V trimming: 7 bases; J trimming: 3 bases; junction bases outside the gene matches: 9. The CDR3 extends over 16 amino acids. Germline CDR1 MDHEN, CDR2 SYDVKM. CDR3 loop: CASTKTGTGGEETQYF. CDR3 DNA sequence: TGTGCCAGCACCAAAACCGGGACAGGGGGCGAAGAGACCCAGTACTTC.

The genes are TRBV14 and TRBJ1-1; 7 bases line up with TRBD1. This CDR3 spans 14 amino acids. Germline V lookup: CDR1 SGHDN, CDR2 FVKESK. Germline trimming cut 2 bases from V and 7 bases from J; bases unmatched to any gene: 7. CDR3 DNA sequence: TGTGCCAGCAGCCAAAAAAGCTGGGACAGTGAAGCTTTCTTT. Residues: CASSQKSWDSEAFF.

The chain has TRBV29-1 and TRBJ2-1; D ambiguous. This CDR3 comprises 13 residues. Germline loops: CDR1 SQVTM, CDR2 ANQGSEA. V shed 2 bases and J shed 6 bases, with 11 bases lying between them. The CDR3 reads CSVERATSNEQFF. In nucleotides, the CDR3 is TGCAGCGTTGAAAGGGCCACCTCCAATGAGCAGTTCTTC.

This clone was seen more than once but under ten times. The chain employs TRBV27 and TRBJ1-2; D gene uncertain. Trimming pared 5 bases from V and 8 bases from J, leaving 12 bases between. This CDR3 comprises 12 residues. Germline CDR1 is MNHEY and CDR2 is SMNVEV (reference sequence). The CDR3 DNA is TGTGCCAGCAGTAACAGATTAGAAGGCTACACCTTC. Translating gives CASSNRLEGYTF.

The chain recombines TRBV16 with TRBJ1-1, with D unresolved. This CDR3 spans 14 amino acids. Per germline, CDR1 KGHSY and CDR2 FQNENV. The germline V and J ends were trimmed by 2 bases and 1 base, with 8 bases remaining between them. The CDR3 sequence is CASSQGRGNTEAFF. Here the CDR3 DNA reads TGTGCCAGCAGCCAAGGACGCGGGAACACTGAAGCTTTCTTT.

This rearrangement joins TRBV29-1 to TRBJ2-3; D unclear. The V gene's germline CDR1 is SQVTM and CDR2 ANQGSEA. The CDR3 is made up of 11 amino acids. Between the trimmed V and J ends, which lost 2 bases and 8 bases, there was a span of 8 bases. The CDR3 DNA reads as TGCAGCGTTGAAATCATCGGTACGCAGTATTTT. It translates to CSVEIIGTQYF.

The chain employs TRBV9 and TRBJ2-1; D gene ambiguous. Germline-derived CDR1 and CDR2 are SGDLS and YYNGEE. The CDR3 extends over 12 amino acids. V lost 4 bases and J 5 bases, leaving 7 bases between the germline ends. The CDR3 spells CASSLDHNEQFF. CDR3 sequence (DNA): TGTGCCAGCAGCCTAGACCACAATGAGCAGTTCTTC. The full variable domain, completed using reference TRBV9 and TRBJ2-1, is DSGVTQTPKHLITATGQRVTLRCSPRSGDLSVYWYQQSLDQGLQFLIQYYNGEERAKGNILERFSAQQFPDLHSELNLSSLELGDSALYFCASSLDHNEQFFGPGTRLTVL.

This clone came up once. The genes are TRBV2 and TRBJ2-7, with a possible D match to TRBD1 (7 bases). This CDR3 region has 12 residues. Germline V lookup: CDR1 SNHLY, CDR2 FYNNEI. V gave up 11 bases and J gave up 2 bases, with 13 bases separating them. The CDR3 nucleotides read TGTGCCGGACAGGAGGGACCCTACGAGCAGTACTTC. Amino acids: CAGQEGPYEQYF. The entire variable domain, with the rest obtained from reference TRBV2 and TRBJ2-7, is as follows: EPEVTQTPSHQVTQMGQEVILRCVPISNHLYFYWYRQILGQKVEFLVSFYNNEISEKSEIFDDQFSVERPDGSNFTLKIRSTKLEDSAMYFCAGQEGPYEQYFGPGTRLTVT.

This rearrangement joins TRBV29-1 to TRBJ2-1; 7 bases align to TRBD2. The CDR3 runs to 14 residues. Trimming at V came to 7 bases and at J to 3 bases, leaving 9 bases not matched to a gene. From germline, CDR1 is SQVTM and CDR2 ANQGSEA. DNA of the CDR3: TGCAGCGCGCGAGCGGGAACGGGCTACAATGAGCAGTTCTTC. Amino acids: CSARAGTGYNEQFF.

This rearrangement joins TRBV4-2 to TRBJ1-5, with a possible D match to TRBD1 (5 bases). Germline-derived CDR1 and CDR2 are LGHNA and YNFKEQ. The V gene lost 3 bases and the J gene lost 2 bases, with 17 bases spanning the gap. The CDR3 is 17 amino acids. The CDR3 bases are TGTGCCAGCAGCCATCGGGGGTTTCGTTCCGGCAATCAGCCCCAGCATTTT. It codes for CASSHRGFRSGNQPQHF.

The DNA for the CDR3 is TGTGCCAGCAGCTTCTCGGGGGGCGAAGGGTACGAGCAGTACTTC. It yields the protein CASSFSGGEGYEQYF. The chain has TRBV7-9 and TRBJ2-7; TRBD2 is a possible D gene (7 bases). CDR3 length: 15 residues. The V end lost 3 bases, the J end lost 4 bases, and 16 bases lay between the germline ends. Germline CDR1 SEHNR, CDR2 FQNEAQ (reference sequence).